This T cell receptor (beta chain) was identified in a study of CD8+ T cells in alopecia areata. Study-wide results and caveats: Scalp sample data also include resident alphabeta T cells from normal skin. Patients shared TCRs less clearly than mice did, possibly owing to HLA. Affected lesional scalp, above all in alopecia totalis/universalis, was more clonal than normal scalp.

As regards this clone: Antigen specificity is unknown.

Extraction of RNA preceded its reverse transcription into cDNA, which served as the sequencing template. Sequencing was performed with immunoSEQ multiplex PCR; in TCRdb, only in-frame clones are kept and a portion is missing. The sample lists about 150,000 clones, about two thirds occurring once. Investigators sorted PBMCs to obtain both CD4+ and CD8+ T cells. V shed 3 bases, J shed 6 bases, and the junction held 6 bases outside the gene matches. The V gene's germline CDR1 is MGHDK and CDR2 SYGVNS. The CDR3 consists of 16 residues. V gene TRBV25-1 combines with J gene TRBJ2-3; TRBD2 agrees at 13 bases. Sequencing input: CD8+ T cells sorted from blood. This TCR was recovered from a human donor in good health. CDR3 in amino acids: CASSDGTSGNGDTQYF. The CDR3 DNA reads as TGTGCCAGCAGTGACGGGACTAGCGGGAACGGGGATACGCAGTATTTT.